This record concerns one T cell receptor beta chain sequence. Per the original methods: From reference gene primer amplification, estimates of nucleated cell counts were derived. Sequenced by immunoSEQ multiplex PCR; TCRdb stores in-frame clones only, minus some. Clone size and the V and J calls come from that table; the DNA yielded D and trimming. The sample includes some 670,000 clones, about 87% seen only once; the top ten take over 0.2%. There are 13 residues in the CDR3. V was trimmed by 4 bases and J by 4 bases, leaving 7 bases between them. Germline CDR1 SGHDN, CDR2 FVKESK. This sample was included in a study of blood T cell repertoires in COVID-19. In the study overall: Whether acute or convalescent, the COVID-19 samples came from the United States, Italy and Spain. T cells, B-cell-depleted T cells, or PBMCs supplied cDNA or gDNA.

Sample: peripheral blood. This TCR was recovered from a young woman with acute or convalescent COVID-19. V and J are TRBV14 and TRBJ2-2, with no clear D. The CDR3 DNA sequence: TGTGCCAGCAGCCTACAGTTCACCGGGGAGCTGTTTTTT. Its protein product is CASSLQFTGELFF.